What follows are 7 T cell receptor beta chains derived from one specimen sequenced in a study of shared clonotypes between healthy human individuals (dated by TCRdb to the early 2020s). Library construction relied on the immunoSEQ multiplex PCR assay. TCRdb provides this immuneACCESS table in a form limited to in-frame rearrangements. Some clones are lacking; in checked studies, under half of them reflect an unresolved V gene, and why the rest are absent is not known. This sample gives roughly 590,000 clones in total; about 95% of them show up just once. 0.085% to 0.11% of the sample lies in the top ten. CD8 naive samples were CD45RO-negative cells positively selected for CCR7, giving a CD45RA+CCR7+ population that excluded TemRA cells. The specimen was naive CD8+ T cells sorted from blood. The cell subset or site label corresponds to: CD45RA+CCR7+. The receptors here all came from a woman aged 30 to 39 in good health.

The chain is built from TRBV6-1 and TRBJ2-7; TRBD1 agrees at 10 bases. The CDR3 contains 15 residues. The trim removed 3 bases at V and 3 bases at J, leaving 5 bases unmatched. Germline assignment: CDR1 MNHNS and CDR2 SASEGT. This CDR3 reads CASSDVGTGVYEQYF. The CDR3 region has the DNA TGTGCCAGCAGTGACGTCGGGACAGGGGTCTACGAGCAGTACTTC.

This rearrangement joins TRBV29-1 to TRBJ2-7; tentatively, D is TRBD1 (6 bases). The V gene's germline CDR1 is SQVTM and CDR2 ANQGSEA. Between the trimmed V and J ends, which lost 5 bases and 3 bases, there was a span of 20 bases. The CDR3 is 15 residues long. This CDR3 is CSVPQTDSDNYEQYF. The CDR3 DNA reads TGCAGCGTTCCTCAAACGGACAGCGACAACTACGAGCAGTACTTC.

This rearrangement joins TRBV27 to TRBJ1-3, with D hard to call. The CDR3 extends over 11 amino acids. Germline V gene sequence: CDR1 MNHEY, CDR2 SMNVEV (reference sequence). Trimming stripped 6 bases from V and 8 bases from J, with 8 bases between. CDR3 bases: TGTGCCAGCAGGGACGGGGACACCATATATTTT. Amino acid sequence: CASRDGDTIYF.

The chain couples TRBV27 to TRBJ2-3; 9 nucleotides line up with TRBD2. Germline CDR1 is MNHEY and CDR2 is SMNVEV (reference sequence). The CDR3 covers 15 residues. V dropped 5 bases and J dropped 1; count of bases not matched to a gene: 4. In DNA form, the CDR3 reads TGTGCCAGCAGTCTCCAGCGGGGGGGCACAGATACGCAGTATTTT. Protein product: CASSLQRGGTDTQYF.

In DNA form, the CDR3 reads TGTGCCAGCAGCAAAGGGAATCGGTTCGCGGACCAAGAGACCCAGTACTTC. It codes for CASSKGNRFADQETQYF. The rearrangement joins TRBV21-1 to TRBJ2-5; the DNA was not compared with TRBD2, the D call given in the table. TRBV21-1 is noted as a pseudogene. CDR3 size: 17 residues.

This chain links TRBV10-3 with TRBJ2-7; D is unclear. The CDR3 loop spans 15 amino acids. The germline gives CDR1 ENHRY, CDR2 SYGVKD. Trimming left V 0 bases short and J 2 bases short, with 11 bases between. The CDR3 bases are TGTGCCATCAGTGAGTCGACGAGCGCGACCTACGAGCAGTACTTC. Protein sequence: CAISESTSATYEQYF.

The rearrangement joins TRBV11-1 to TRBJ2-3, with D unresolved. V lost 5 bases and J 9 bases, leaving 3 bases between the germline ends. CDR1 is SGHAT and CDR2 is FQDESV in the germline V gene (reference sequence). The CDR3 is made up of 9 amino acids. CDR3 residues: CASSRTQYF. The CDR3 nucleotides are TGTGCCAGCAGCCGAACGCAGTATTTT.